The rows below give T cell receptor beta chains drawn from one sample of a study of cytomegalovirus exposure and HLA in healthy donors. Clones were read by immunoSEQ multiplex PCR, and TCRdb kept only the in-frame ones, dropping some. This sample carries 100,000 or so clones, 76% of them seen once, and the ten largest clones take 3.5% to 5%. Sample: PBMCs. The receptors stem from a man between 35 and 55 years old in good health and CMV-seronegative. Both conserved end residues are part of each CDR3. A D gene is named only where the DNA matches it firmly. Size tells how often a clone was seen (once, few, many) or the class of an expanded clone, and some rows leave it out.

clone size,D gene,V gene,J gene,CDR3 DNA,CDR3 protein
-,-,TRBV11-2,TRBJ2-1,TGTGCCAGCAGCTTAGAGGGACAATTGATCGATGAGCAGTTCTTC,CASSLEGQLIDEQFF
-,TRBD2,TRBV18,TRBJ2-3,TGTGCCAGCTCCTTCGGGACTACCCTAGATACGCAGTATTTT,CASSFGTTLDTQYF
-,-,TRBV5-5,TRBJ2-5,TGTGCCAGCAGCTTGTTGGGGGAGGTTAGGACCCAGTACTTC,CASSLLGEVRTQYF
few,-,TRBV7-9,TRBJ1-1,TGTGCCAGCAGCTTAGGAGGCGGCCGGGCTGAAGCTTTCTTT,CASSLGGGRAEAFF
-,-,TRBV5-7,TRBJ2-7,TGTGCCAGCAACCACAGGGTCTACGAGCAGTACTTC,CASNHRVYEQYF
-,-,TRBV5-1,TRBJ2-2,TGCGCCAGCAGCTTGGCGGTAGCCGGGGAGCTGTTTTTT,CASSLAVAGELFF
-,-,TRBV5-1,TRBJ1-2,TGCGCCAGCAGCTCAGCAACGACAGATAACTATGGCTACACCTTC,CASSSATTDNYGYTF
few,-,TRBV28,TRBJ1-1,TGTGCCAGCAGTTTCCCGGCCCTAGGGGGCACTGAAGCTTTCTTT,CASSFPALGGTEAFF
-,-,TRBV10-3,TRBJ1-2,TGTGCCATCAGTGGGGGGCCTGGCTACACCTTC,CAISGGPGYTF
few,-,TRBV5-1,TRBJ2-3,TGCGCCAGCAGCTCCCTGGGTAGCAGCCGCACAGATACGCAGTATTTT,CASSSLGSSRTDTQYF
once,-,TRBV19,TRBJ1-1,TGTGCCACCTGGAGGGGCACTGAAGCTTTCTTT,CATWRGTEAFF
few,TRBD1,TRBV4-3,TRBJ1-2,TGCGCCAGCAGCCAAGATACAGGGGCCAACTATGGCTACACCTTC,CASSQDTGANYGYTF
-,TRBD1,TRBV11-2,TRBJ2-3,TGTGCCAGCAGCTTAATCAGGGGGAAACAAGATACGCAGTATTTT,CASSLIRGKQDTQYF
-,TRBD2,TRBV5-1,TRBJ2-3,TGCGCCAGCAGCTCCGGTCGGGGGGGCGTAACAGATACGCAGTATTTT,CASSSGRGGVTDTQYF
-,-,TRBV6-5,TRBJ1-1,TGTGCCAGCACCCCCGACGGGGGGAACACTGAAGCTTTCTTT,CASTPDGGNTEAFF
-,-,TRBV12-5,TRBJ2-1,TGTGCTAGTGGTTTATTCGGGTATGAGCAGTTCTTC,CASGLFGYEQFF
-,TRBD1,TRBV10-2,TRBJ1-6,TGCGCCAGCAGTGAAACACGACAGGGGACCCATTCACCCCTCCACTTT,CASSETRQGTHSPLHF
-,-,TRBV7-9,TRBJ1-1,TGTGCCAGCAGCTTAACGTTTGGGGGGGCTGAGTACACTGAAGCTTTCTTT,CASSLTFGGAEYTEAFF
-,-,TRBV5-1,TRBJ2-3,TGCGCCAGTATACGGGACTCGGCTACAGATACGCAGTATTTT,CASIRDSATDTQYF
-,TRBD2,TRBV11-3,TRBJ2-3,TGTGCCAGCAGCTTGGGGGGGATTACAGATACGCAGTATTTT,CASSLGGITDTQYF
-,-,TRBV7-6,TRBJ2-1,TGTGCCAGCAGCTTAGCGTATAGGGGGGGAAATGAGCAGTTCTTC,CASSLAYRGGNEQFF
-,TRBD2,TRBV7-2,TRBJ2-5,TGTGCCAGCAGCTTAGGACTAGCGGGGGTGGAGACCCAGTACTTC,CASSLGLAGVETQYF
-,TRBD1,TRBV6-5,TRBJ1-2,TGTGCCAGCAGTTACTTGACAGGGGGCTACTATGGCTACACCTTC,CASSYLTGGYYGYTF
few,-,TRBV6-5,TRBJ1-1,TGTGCCACCCAGTTGGGGACAACGAACACTGAAGCTTTCTTT,CATQLGTTNTEAFF
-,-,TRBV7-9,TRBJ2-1,TGTGCCAGCAGCCAGGGCGCAGGGTCAGTGGGTGAGCAGTTCTTC,CASSQGAGSVGEQFF
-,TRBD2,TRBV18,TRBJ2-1,TGTGCCAGCTCGTTAGCGGGGGGGCTTCTCGATGAGCAGTTCTTC,CASSLAGGLLDEQFF
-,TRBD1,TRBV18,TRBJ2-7,TGTGCCAGCTCACCCGGGACAGGGGGTTGGCACGAGCAGTACTTC,CASSPGTGGWHEQYF
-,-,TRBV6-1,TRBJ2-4,TGTGCCAGCACAGGGATAGCCAAAAACATTCAGTACTTC,CASTGIAKNIQYF
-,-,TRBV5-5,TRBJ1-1,TGTGCCAGCAGCTTGGGAGGGACAAATTTTGAAGCTTTCTTT,CASSLGGTNFEAFF
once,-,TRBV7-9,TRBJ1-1,TGTGCCAGCAGCTTAGCAGGTATACAGGGAACTGAAGCTTTCTTT,CASSLAGIQGTEAFF
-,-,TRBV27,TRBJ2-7,TGTGCCAGCAGTTTCGGAGGGATCGAGCAGTACTTC,CASSFGGIEQYF